The text below deals with one TCR beta chain. Its matching antigen is unknown. Vbeta (60) and Jbeta (13) primers were used in the PCR. The protocol was immunoSEQ multiplex PCR, while the TCRdb copy is restricted to in-frame clones and leaves out a portion. Among approximately 92,000 clones listed, about 84% were seen once. The CDR3 has 15 amino acids. V was pared by 4 bases and J by 3 bases, with 8 bases of the junction left unmatched. Germline V CDR1 and CDR2: SGHRS, YFSETQ. This sample was taken from a study of cytomegalovirus exposure and HLA in healthy donors. Study results and limitations: TCR beta V- and J-gene trimming, according to a later analysis, was linked to a missense DCLRE1C variant. It was 164 TCR beta chains that were listed as cytomegalovirus-associated.

The sequenced material came from PBMCs. The J gene is TRBJ2-7, the V gene TRBV5-1; 9 bases are a match to TRBD1. This TCR derives from a girl aged 2 to 10 in good health and CMV-seropositive. The CDR3 is CASSGPGQGYYEQYF. The CDR3 DNA reads TGCGCCAGCAGCGGTCCGGGACAGGGATACTACGAGCAGTACTTC.